The 5 T cell receptor beta chains in this list originate from one sample, sequenced in a study of regulatory T cells in long-lasting Graves disease. For TCR beta, libraries came from iRepertoire HTBI primers and Arm-PCR of CDR3 regions. One entry per CDR3 protein, called by TCRdb with MiXCR from the multiplex PCR reads. The data hold approximately 350,000 distinct CDR3 sequences, with around 15% observed a single time. Time point meaning: newly diagnosed GD, antithyroid drugs for less than 3 months. Generation of the TCR library employed RNA extracted from PBMCs. The same sample was also studied in work on T cells in Graves' hyperthyroidism and ophthalmopathy.

The specimen was peripheral blood mononuclear cells (PBMCs), collected at new diagnosis, from a patient treated with antithyroid drugs. The receptors shown here come from a man aged 35-49 years with Graves disease.

Ten or more counts support this clonotype. The rearrangement joins TRBV13 to TRBJ2-7; D may correspond to TRBD1 or TRBD2 (5 bases each). Trimming stripped 5 bases from V and 0 bases from J, with 14 bases between. The CDR3 covers 15 residues. CDR1 is PRHDT, CDR2 FYEKMQ, per germline (reference sequence). The CDR3 DNA reads as TGTGCCAGCAGCCGCTCCAGGGACCTCTCCTACGAGCAGTACTTC. Translation: CASSRSRDLSYEQYF.

A few counts support this clonotype. The chain is built from TRBV5-6 and TRBJ2-1; no reliable D call. The V and J ends lost 1 base and 4 bases respectively, with 6 bases between them. The germline gives CDR1 SGHDT, CDR2 YYEEEE. The CDR3 is 13 residues long. The CDR3 bases are TGTGCCAGCAGCTTGACAGTTTACAATGAGCAGTTCTTC. Translated, it gives CASSLTVYNEQFF.

This clonotype was counted at least ten times. The chain recombines TRBV2 with TRBJ2-2; 9 bases map to TRBD1. The J segment lost 4 bases and the V segment lost 6 bases, leaving 3 bases of the junction unmatched. Germline loops: CDR1 SNHLY, CDR2 FYNNEI. The CDR3 is 14 amino acids. The chain's CDR3 is CASRGQGATGELFF. The CDR3 nucleotides read TGTGCCAGCAGGGGACAGGGAGCCACCGGGGAGCTGTTTTTT.

This clonotype appeared many times. This chain links TRBV20-1 with TRBJ2-7; maybe TRBD2 (6 bases). Germline assignment: CDR1 DFQATT and CDR2 SNEGSKA (reference sequence). The CDR3 is 13 residues long. V was trimmed by 6 bases and J by 2 bases, leaving 14 bases between them. The CDR3 region is CSATRASAYEQYF. In DNA form, the CDR3 reads TGCAGTGCCACACGGGCTAGCGCCTACGAGCAGTACTTC.

This clonotype was detected a few times. The CDR3 spells CSAAGVNQPQHF. Here the CDR3 DNA reads TGCAGTGCGGCGGGAGTCAATCAGCCCCAGCATTTT. The rearrangement uses TRBV20-1 and TRBJ1-5; D is unclear. This CDR3 has 12 amino acids. V lost 6 bases and J lost 3, with 9 bases in between. CDR1 is DFQATT and CDR2 is SNEGSKA in the germline V gene (reference sequence).